The next 15 T cell receptor beta chains were all read from a single sample in a study of blood T cell repertoires in COVID-19. The method was immunoSEQ multiplex PCR; TCRdb's version includes in-frame clones alone and lacks a portion of them. The sample records about 170,000 clones, roughly 85% being singletons. The specimen was peripheral blood. All receptors come from an elderly woman with acute or convalescent COVID-19.

The chain has TRBV19 and TRBJ1-4; unclear D gene. The CDR3 consists of 14 residues. Trimming removed 6 bases from V and 7 bases from J, with 15 bases in between. Germline assignment: CDR1 LNHDA and CDR2 SQIVND (reference sequence). The CDR3 DNA reads as TGTGCCAGTAGAAGGACGCAAGCGGGTGAAAAACTGTTTTTT. This translates into CASRRTQAGEKLFF.

The gene calls are TRBV19 and TRBJ1-3, with D possibly matching TRBD1 (6 bases). This CDR3 region has 16 residues. Trimming stripped 6 bases from V and 0 bases from J, with 15 bases between. The germline gives CDR1 LNHDA, CDR2 SQIVND (reference sequence). The CDR3 DNA sequence: TGTGCCAGTAGCCAAGGACAGTCGAGCTCTGGAAACACCATATATTTT. Encoded protein: CASSQGQSSSGNTIYF.

The rearrangement joins TRBV25-1 to TRBJ2-1, with D maybe TRBD2 (5 bases). Trimming stripped 4 bases from V and 8 bases from J, with 9 bases between. Germline-derived CDR1 and CDR2 are MGHDK and SYGVNS. This CDR3 spans 12 amino acids. The DNA for the CDR3 is TGTGCCAGCAGTGGGACTGGGGATGAGCAGTTCTTC. This gives the protein CASSGTGDEQFF.

V gene TRBV5-1 combines with J gene TRBJ2-1, with 10 bases identical to TRBD2. CDR1 and CDR2 from the germline V gene are SGHRS and YFSETQ. The V and J ends lost 4 bases and 8 bases, in that order; junction bases with no gene match: 12. The CDR3 is made up of 16 amino acids. The CDR3 DNA is TGCGCCAGCAGCCTGGGTCCGGGACTAGCGTCCGATGAGCAGTTCTTC. This sequence encodes CASSLGPGLASDEQFF.

This sequence joins TRBV18 and TRBJ2-1, with 9 bases identical to TRBD1. This CDR3 has 16 residues. The junction had 19 bases not matched to a gene; V was cut back by 8 bases and J by 11 bases. Per the germline V gene, CDR1 is KGHSH and CDR2 is LQKENI. The CDR3, as DNA: TGTGCCAGCGGGGGATCAACCGGGACAGGGAATTCTAAGCAGTTCTTC. This translates into CASGGSTGTGNSKQFF.

This clone is a singleton in its sample. The chain recombines TRBV4-2 with TRBJ2-2, with D tentatively TRBD1 (5 bases). Trimming removed 0 bases at V and 6 bases at J, with 14 bases between. In germline, CDR1 is LGHNA, CDR2 YNFKEQ. The CDR3 length is 16 residues. CDR3 in DNA: TGTGCCAGCAGCCAAGAAGTTACAGGTGGGTCCGGGGAGCTGTTTTTT. Translating gives CASSQEVTGGSGELFF.

The chain carries TRBV9 and TRBJ2-7; D ambiguous. Trimming pared 0 bases from V and 3 bases from J, leaving 10 bases between. The CDR3 has 14 amino acids. The germline gives CDR1 SGDLS, CDR2 YYNGEE. DNA of the CDR3: TGTGCCAGCAGCGTAGGGCAGGCCCACTACGAGCAGTACTTC. Protein: CASSVGQAHYEQYF. Filled out from reference TRBV9 and TRBJ2-7, the complete variable domain reads DSGVTQTPKHLITATGQRVTLRCSPRSGDLSVYWYQQSLDQGLQFLIQYYNGEERAKGNILERFSAQQFPDLHSELNLSSLELGDSALYFCASSVGQAHYEQYFGPGTRLTVT.

V and J are TRBV19 and TRBJ1-6; the D gene is possibly TRBD1 (6 bases). Trimming took 4 bases from V and 10 from J, leaving 8 bases between them. Per the germline V gene, CDR1 is LNHDA and CDR2 is SQIVND (reference sequence). CDR3 length: 12 amino acids. DNA for the CDR3: TGTGCCAGTAGTAACAGGGAATCACCCCTCCACTTT. This gives the protein CASSNRESPLHF.

This sequence joins TRBV2 and TRBJ2-3; 8 positions match TRBD1. Germline CDR1 SNHLY, CDR2 FYNNEI. The J segment lost 9 bases and the V segment lost 6 bases, leaving 5 bases of the junction unmatched. There are 12 residues in the CDR3. The CDR3 reads CASRADRETQYF. Written as DNA, the CDR3 is TGTGCCAGCAGAGCGGACAGGGAAACGCAGTATTTT.

This sequence joins TRBV27 and TRBJ2-7; D perhaps matches TRBD2 (6 bases). The CDR3 has 16 amino acids. Germline V gene lookup returns CDR1 MNHEY and CDR2 SMNVEV (reference sequence). With 5 bases removed from V and 0 bases from J, the gap between germline ends came to 17 bases. CDR3 loop: CASSRAGGELSYEQYF. The CDR3 DNA sequence: TGTGCCAGCAGTAGGGCAGGCGGGGAGCTCTCCTACGAGCAGTACTTC.

The chain recombines TRBV14 with TRBJ2-7, with 12 bases fitting TRBD2. CDR1 SGHDN and CDR2 FVKESK come from the germline V gene. J was trimmed by 5 bases and V by 5 bases; bases with no gene match: 7. There are 15 residues in the CDR3. CDR3 sequence reads: CASSVRLAGVDEQYF. The CDR3 DNA is TGTGCCAGCAGCGTTCGACTAGCGGGGGTAGACGAGCAGTACTTC.

The rearrangement joins TRBV20-1 to TRBJ1-3; a possible D gene is TRBD1 (6 bases). Trimming shortened V by 3 bases and J by 0 bases, and 9 bases separated the two germline ends. This CDR3 has 14 amino acids. Germline-derived CDR1 and CDR2 are DFQATT and SNEGSKA (reference sequence). CDR3 sequence: CSASRTDSGNTIYF. In DNA form, the CDR3 reads TGCAGTGCTAGTAGGACAGACTCTGGAAACACCATATATTTT.

The chain uses TRBV5-1 and TRBJ1-2; 9 bases fit TRBD1. The CDR3 is made up of 15 amino acids. Germline V CDR1 and CDR2: SGHRS, YFSETQ. The J segment lost 2 bases and the V segment lost 5 bases, leaving 7 bases of the junction unmatched. The CDR3 nucleotides are TGCGCCAGCAGTCTTAGGACAGGGGAAAACTATGGCTACACCTTC. Translated, it gives CASSLRTGENYGYTF.

The V and J genes are TRBV14 and TRBJ2-7; D unresolved. Germline CDR1 SGHDN, CDR2 FVKESK. This CDR3 has 14 amino acids. Between the trimmed V and J ends, which lost 0 bases and 1 base, there was a span of 7 bases. This CDR3 is CASSQDQQSYEQYF. The CDR3 nucleotides read TGTGCCAGCAGCCAAGATCAACAGTCCTACGAGCAGTACTTC.

The chain combines TRBV7-2 with TRBJ2-5, with a possible D match to TRBD1 (6 bases). The germline V gene encodes CDR1 SGHTA and CDR2 FQGNSA. The V and J ends lost 5 bases and 4 bases respectively, with 14 bases between them. There are 14 residues in the CDR3. In nucleotides, the CDR3 is TGTGCCAGCAGCCCGACAGGCGCTCGAGAGACCCAGTACTTC. This sequence encodes CASSPTGARETQYF.